This T cell receptor beta chain was found in a study of blood T cell repertoires in COVID-19. Data came from immunoSEQ multiplex PCR; TCRdb stores just in-frame clones and leaves some out. This table has 200,000 to 250,000 clones, about nine tenths appearing once. Participant ages covered about 18 to 89 years across 24 US areas. Participants had their cohort set by participant-reported clinical history. Sample: PBMCs or T cells enriched from blood (not recorded which). The receptor's source is a woman in her thirties who had recovered from COVID-19.

The CDR3, as DNA: TGCGCCAGCAGCCAAGTCCCCGGCACAGATACGCAGTATTTT. Translation gives CASSQVPGTDTQYF. The J gene is TRBJ2-3, the V gene TRBV4-3; D remains ambiguous. Germline V gene data show CDR1 as LGHNA and CDR2 as YSLEER. The CDR3 is 14 residues long. Trimming removed 1 base at V and 1 base at J, with 6 bases between.